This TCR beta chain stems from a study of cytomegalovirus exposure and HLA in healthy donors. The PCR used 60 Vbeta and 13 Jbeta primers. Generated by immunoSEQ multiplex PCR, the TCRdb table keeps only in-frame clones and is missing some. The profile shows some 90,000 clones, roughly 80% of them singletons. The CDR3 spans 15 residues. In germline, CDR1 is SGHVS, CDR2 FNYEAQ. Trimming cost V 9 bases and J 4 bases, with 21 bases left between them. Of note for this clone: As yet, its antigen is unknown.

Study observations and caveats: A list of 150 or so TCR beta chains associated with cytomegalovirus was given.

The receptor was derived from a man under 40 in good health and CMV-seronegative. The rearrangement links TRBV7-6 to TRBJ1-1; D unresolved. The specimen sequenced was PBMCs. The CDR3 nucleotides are TGTGCCAGTGTAGATAACGGCCGTGGGAGCACTGAAGCTTTCTTT. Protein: CASVDNGRGSTEAFF.